The 6 T cell receptor beta chains in this list originate from one sample, sequenced in a study of CD8 T cells in Susac syndrome. Reverse transcription of about 0.45 to 1 ug RNA was performed with random hexamers. TCRdb re-called the immunoSEQ multiplex PCR reads through MiXCR, storing one row per CDR3 protein. The sample shows roughly 190,000 distinct CDR3 sequences, 95% of them seen only once. Specimen: CD8+ T cells from PBMCs. Receptors originate from a human donor with Susac syndrome.

V and J are TRBV4-1 and TRBJ2-1; no definite D call. Trimming took 4 bases from V and 0 from J, leaving 7 bases between them. CDR1 is MGHRA and CDR2 is YSYEKL in the germline V gene. The CDR3 runs 14 residues. Here the CDR3 DNA reads TGCGCCAGCAGCCTATCGACCTCCTACAATGAGCAGTTCTTC. It translates to CASSLSTSYNEQFF.

J is TRBJ1-2 and V is TRBV20-1; weak D call: TRBD1 (5 bases). Germline V gives CDR1 DFQATT, CDR2 SNEGSKA (reference sequence). V dropped 3 bases and J dropped 1 base, with 12 bases sitting between them. The CDR3 sequence is 14 residues long. In DNA, the CDR3 is TGCAGTGCTAGGGAACTTGACAGTAACTATGGCTACACCTTC. Translation: CSARELDSNYGYTF.

The chain couples TRBV29-1 to TRBJ2-5, with a weak D call TRBD2 (7 bases). CDR1 is SQVTM and CDR2 is ANQGSEA in the germline V gene. Trimming took 6 bases from V and 4 from J, leaving 27 bases between them. CDR3 length: 17 amino acids. CDR3 loop: CSVEGVQWRETLETQYF. CDR3 DNA: TGCAGCGTCGAGGGGGTCCAGTGGCGGGAGACCCTAGAGACCCAGTACTTC.

The chain recombines TRBV7-9 with TRBJ1-4; D gene ambiguous. CDR1 is SEHNR, CDR2 FQNEAQ, per germline (reference sequence). Trimming left V 5 bases short and J 8 bases short, with 12 bases between. CDR3 length equals 13 residues. CDR3 amino acids: CASSRAGDEKLFF. The CDR3 DNA follows: TGTGCCAGCAGCCGGGCGGGTGACGAAAAACTGTTTTTT. The variable domain in full, with the rest retrieved from reference TRBV7-9 and TRBJ1-4, is DTGVSQNPRHKITKRGQNVTFRCDPISEHNRLYWYRQTLGQGPEFLTYFQNEAQLEKSRLLSDRFSAERPKGSFSTLEIQRTEQGDSAMYLCASSRAGDEKLFFGSGTQLSVL.

This chain uses TRBV14 with TRBJ2-3; 9 bases line up with TRBD2. Germline assignment: CDR1 SGHDN and CDR2 FVKESK. Germline trimming cut 1 base from V and 3 bases from J; bases unmatched to any gene: 2. This CDR3 region has 15 residues. The CDR3 DNA reads TGTGCCAGCAGCCAAGGGACTAGCGTAACAGATACGCAGTATTTT. Translated, it gives CASSQGTSVTDTQYF.

The chain has TRBV2 and TRBJ2-5; no definite D call. CDR1 and CDR2 from the germline V gene are SNHLY and FYNNEI. The V and J ends lost 1 base and 1 base respectively, with 10 bases between them. The CDR3 has 15 amino acids. The CDR3 nucleotides are TGTGCCAGCAGTGAAGGGTCGGCAGCCCAAGAGACCCAGTACTTC. Its translation is CASSEGSAAQETQYF.